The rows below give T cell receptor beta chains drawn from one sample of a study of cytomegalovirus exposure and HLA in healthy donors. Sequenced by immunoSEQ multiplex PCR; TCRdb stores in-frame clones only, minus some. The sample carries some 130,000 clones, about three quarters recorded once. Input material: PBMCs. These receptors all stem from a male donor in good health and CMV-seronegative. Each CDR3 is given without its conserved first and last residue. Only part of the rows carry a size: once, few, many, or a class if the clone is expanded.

CDR3aa: ASSPTSGSGGY
abundance: few
j_gene: TRBJ2-3
v_gene: TRBV6-5

CDR3aa: ASSTPSGRANEQF
abundance: .
j_gene: TRBJ2-1
v_gene: TRBV19

CDR3aa: ASSPQGTGGANTEAF
abundance: few
j_gene: TRBJ1-1
v_gene: TRBV18

CDR3aa: ASSYRGIYNEQF
abundance: few
j_gene: TRBJ2-1
v_gene: TRBV6-5

CDR3aa: ASSSIPPDRVVYGYT
abundance: few
j_gene: TRBJ1-2
v_gene: TRBV7-3

CDR3aa: ASSFLAGGLRADTQY
abundance: once
j_gene: TRBJ2-3
v_gene: TRBV5-6

CDR3aa: ASSSRVPRTAQH
abundance: .
j_gene: TRBJ1-5
v_gene: TRBV7-8

CDR3aa: ASSGALAGYNEQF
abundance: .
j_gene: TRBJ2-1
v_gene: TRBV9

CDR3aa: ASGQMGAPF
abundance: .
j_gene: TRBJ2-1
v_gene: TRBV4-1

CDR3aa: ASSEQGTGELF
abundance: .
j_gene: TRBJ2-2
v_gene: TRBV6-4

CDR3aa: ASRPSGENASGNTEAF
abundance: .
j_gene: TRBJ1-1
v_gene: TRBV11-3

CDR3aa: ASSVGTSGTRRF
abundance: .
j_gene: TRBJ2-1
v_gene: TRBV7-6

CDR3aa: ASSPQGQGAGRELSEQY
abundance: .
j_gene: TRBJ2-7
v_gene: TRBV10-1

CDR3aa: ASSDGTNTGELF
abundance: once
j_gene: TRBJ2-2
v_gene: TRBV6-4

CDR3aa: ASSLVGDRAAVQY
abundance: .
j_gene: TRBJ2-7
v_gene: TRBV11-2

CDR3aa: ASSRQGNTEAF
abundance: .
j_gene: TRBJ1-1
v_gene: TRBV7-6

CDR3aa: ASSLEPASSYEQY
abundance: .
j_gene: TRBJ2-7
v_gene: TRBV5-8

CDR3aa: ASSPRPPSNEQF
abundance: .
j_gene: TRBJ2-1
v_gene: TRBV18

CDR3aa: ASSEPRSLRKYEQY
abundance: .
j_gene: TRBJ2-7
v_gene: TRBV6-1

CDR3aa: ASSSPGQPRKETQY
abundance: .
j_gene: TRBJ2-5
v_gene: TRBV7-3

CDR3aa: ASSRFASGANTGELF
abundance: .
j_gene: TRBJ2-2
v_gene: TRBV5-5

CDR3aa: ASSPRRLAGASNSYEQY
abundance: .
j_gene: TRBJ2-7
v_gene: TRBV27

CDR3aa: ASSVWPGINYGYT
abundance: .
j_gene: TRBJ1-2
v_gene: TRBV9